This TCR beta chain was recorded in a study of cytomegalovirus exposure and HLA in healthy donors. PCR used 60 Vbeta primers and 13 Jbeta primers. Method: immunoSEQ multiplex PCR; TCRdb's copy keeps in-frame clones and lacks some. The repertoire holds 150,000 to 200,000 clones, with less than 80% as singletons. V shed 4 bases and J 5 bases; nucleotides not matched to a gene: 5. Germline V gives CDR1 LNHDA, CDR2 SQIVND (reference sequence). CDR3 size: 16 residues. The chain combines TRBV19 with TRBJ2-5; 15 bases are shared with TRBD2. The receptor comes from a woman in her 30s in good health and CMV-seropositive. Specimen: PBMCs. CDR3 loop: CASSRTSGGVWETQYF. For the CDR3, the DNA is TGTGCCAGTAGTAGGACTAGCGGGGGGGTTTGGGAGACCCAGTACTTC. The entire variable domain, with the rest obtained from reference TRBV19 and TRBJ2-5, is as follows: DGGITQSPKYLFRKEGQNVTLSCEQNLNHDAMYWYRQDPGQGLRLIYYSQIVNDFQKGDIAEGYSVSREKKESFPLTVTSAQKNPTAFYLCASSRTSGGVWETQYFGPGTRLLVL.